This T cell receptor (beta chain) was found in a study of human T cells and chemical hapten exposure. The study's library attached unique molecular identifiers to single cDNA molecules. TCRdb redid the calling of the RACE reads with MiXCR, one entry per CDR3 protein. The sample lists approximately 45,000 distinct CDR3 sequences, 3.5% to 4.5% occurring once. Time point denoted: healthy volunteer bleed at 2 weeks. Whole blood that had not been fractionated was the source of extracted total RNA. This clonotype was seen many times. The antigen is not known. CDR3 length: 13 residues. Germline loops: CDR1 MNHEY, CDR2 SVGAGI. Trimming cost V 5 bases and J 6 bases, with 11 bases left between them. Findings and caveats of the study: After DPC sensitization, TCRs above 1 in 1000 frequency showed no change.

Sequencing was carried out using whole blood. This sequence joins TRBV6-5 and TRBJ1-5; possibly TRBD1 for D (6 bases). The source of this sequence is a female donor in good health. Some clones in this sample may be carry-over from other donors' samples. In nucleotides, the CDR3 is TGTGCCAGCAGTAGAGACAGGACTCAGCCCCAGCATTTT. Encoded protein: CASSRDRTQPQHF.